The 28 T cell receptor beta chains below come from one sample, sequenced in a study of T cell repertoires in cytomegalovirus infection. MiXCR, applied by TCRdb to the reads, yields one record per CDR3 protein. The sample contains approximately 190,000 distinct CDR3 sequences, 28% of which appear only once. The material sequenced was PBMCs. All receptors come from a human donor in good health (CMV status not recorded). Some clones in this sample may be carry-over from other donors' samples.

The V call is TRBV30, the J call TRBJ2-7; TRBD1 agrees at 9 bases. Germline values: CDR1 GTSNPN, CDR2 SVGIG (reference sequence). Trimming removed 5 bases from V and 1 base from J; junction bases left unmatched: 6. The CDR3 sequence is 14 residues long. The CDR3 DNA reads TGTGCCTGGGATCCGGGACAGGGTTCCTACGAGCAGTACTTC. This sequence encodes CAWDPGQGSYEQYF.

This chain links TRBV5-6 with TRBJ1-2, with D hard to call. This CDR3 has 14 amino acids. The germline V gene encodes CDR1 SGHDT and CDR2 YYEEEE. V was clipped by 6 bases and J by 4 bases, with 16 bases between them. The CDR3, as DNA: TGTGCCAGCACCCTTAGCGTCGCCATCTATGGCTACACCTTC. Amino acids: CASTLSVAIYGYTF.

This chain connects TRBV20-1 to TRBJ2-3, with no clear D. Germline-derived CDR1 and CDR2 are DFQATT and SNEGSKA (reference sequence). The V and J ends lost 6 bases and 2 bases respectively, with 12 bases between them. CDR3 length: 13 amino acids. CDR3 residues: CSAVGGNTDTQYF. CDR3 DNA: TGCAGTGCGGTCGGCGGAAACACAGATACGCAGTATTTT.

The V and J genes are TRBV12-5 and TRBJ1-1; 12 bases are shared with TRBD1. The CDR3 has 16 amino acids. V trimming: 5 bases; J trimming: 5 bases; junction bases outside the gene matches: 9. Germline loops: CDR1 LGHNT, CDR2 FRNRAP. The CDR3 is CASGLGTGGYETEAFF. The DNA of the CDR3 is TGTGCTAGTGGTCTTGGGACAGGGGGCTATGAGACTGAAGCTTTCTTT. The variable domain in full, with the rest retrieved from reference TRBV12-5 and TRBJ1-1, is DARVTQTPRHKVTEMGQEVTMRCQPILGHNTVFWYRQTMMQGLELLAYFRNRAPLDDSGMPKDRFSAEMPDATLATLKIQPSEPRDSAVYFCASGLGTGGYETEAFFGQGTRLTVV.

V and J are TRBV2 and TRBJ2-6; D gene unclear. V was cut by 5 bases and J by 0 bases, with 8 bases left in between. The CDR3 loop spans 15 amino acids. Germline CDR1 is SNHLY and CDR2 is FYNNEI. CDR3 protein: CASSFLSSGANVLTF. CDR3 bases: TGTGCCAGCAGTTTTCTAAGCTCTGGGGCCAACGTCCTGACTTTC.

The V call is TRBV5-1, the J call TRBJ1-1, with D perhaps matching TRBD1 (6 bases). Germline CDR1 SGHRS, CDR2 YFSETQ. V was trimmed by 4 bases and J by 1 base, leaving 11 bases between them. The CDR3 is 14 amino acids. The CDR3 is CASSPGHENTEAFF. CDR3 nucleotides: TGCGCCAGCAGCCCGGGACATGAGAACACTGAAGCTTTCTTT.

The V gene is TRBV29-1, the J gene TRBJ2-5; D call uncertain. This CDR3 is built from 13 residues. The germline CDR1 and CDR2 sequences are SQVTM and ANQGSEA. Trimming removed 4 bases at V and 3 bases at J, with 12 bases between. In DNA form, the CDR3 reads TGCAGCGTTGGGGGATCTCCCGAAGAGACCCAGTACTTC. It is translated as CSVGGSPEETQYF.

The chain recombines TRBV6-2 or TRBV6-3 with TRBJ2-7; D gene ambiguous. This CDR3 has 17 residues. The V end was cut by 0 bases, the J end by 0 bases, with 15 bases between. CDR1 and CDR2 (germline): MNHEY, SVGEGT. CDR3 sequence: CASSYSHPGSVSYEQYF. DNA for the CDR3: TGTGCCAGCAGTTACTCGCATCCGGGCAGCGTCTCCTACGAGCAGTACTTC.

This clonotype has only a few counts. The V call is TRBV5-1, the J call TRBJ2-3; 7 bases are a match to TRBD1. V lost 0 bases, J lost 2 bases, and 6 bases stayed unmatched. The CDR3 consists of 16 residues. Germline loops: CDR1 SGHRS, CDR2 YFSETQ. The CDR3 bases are TGCGCCAGCAGCTTGGCCAGACAGGGTACCACAGATACGCAGTATTTT. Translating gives CASSLARQGTTDTQYF.

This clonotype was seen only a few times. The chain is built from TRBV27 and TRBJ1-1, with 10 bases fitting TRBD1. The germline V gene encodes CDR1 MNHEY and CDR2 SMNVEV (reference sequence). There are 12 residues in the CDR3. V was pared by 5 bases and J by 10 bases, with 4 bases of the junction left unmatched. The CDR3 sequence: CASSPWTGGAFF. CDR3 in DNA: TGTGCCAGCAGTCCCTGGACAGGGGGAGCTTTCTTT.

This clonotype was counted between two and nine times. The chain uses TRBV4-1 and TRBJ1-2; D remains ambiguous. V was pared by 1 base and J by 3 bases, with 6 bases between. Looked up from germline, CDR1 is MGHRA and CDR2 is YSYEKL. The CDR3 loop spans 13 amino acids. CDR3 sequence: CASSQVDDYGYTF. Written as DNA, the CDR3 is TGCGCCAGCAGCCAAGTCGACGACTATGGCTACACCTTC.

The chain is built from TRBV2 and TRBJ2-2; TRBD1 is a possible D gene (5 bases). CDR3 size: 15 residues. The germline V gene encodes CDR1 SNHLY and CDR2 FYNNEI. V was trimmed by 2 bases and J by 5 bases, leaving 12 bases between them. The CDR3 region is CASSETRVETGELFF. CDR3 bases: TGTGCCAGCAGTGAAACCAGGGTAGAGACCGGGGAGCTGTTTTTT. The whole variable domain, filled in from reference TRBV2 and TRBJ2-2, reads EPEVTQTPSHQVTQMGQEVILRCVPISNHLYFYWYRQILGQKVEFLVSFYNNEISEKSEIFDDQFSVERPDGSNFTLKIRSTKLEDSAMYFCASSETRVETGELFFGEGSRLTVL.

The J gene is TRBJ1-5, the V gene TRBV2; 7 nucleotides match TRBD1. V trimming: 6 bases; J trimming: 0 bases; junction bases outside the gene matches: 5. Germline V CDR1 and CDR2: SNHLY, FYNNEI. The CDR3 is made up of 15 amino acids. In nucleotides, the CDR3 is TGTGCCAGCAGCGAACAGGGGTATAGCAATCAGCCCCAGCATTTT. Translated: CASSEQGYSNQPQHF.

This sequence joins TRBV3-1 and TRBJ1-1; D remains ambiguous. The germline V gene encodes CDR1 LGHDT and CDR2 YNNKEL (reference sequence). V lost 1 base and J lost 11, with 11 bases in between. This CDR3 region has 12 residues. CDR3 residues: CASSQGSPPAFF. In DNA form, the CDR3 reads TGTGCCAGCAGCCAAGGTTCACCGCCGGCTTTCTTT.

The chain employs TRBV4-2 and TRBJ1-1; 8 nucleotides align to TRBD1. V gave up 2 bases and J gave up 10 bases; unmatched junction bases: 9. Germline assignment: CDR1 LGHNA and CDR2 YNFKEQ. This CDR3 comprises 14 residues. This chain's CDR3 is CASSQSDRVGVAFF. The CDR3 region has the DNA TGTGCCAGCAGCCAATCGGACAGGGTGGGGGTAGCTTTCTTT.

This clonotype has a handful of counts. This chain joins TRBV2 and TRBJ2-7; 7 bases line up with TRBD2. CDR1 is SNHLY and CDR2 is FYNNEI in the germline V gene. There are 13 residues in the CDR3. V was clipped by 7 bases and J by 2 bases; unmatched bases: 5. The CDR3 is CASKTGGAYEQYF. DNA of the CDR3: TGTGCCAGCAAGACTGGGGGGGCCTACGAGCAGTACTTC. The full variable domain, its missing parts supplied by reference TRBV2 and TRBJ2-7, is EPEVTQTPSHQVTQMGQEVILRCVPISNHLYFYWYRQILGQKVEFLVSFYNNEISEKSEIFDDQFSVERPDGSNFTLKIRSTKLEDSAMYFCASKTGGAYEQYFGPGTRLTVT.

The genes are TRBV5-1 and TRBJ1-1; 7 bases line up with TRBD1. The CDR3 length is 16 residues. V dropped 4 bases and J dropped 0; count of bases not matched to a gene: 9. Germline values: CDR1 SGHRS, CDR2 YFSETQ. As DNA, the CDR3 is TGCGCCAGCAGCCCCGCCGGGACAGCGCTGAACACTGAAGCTTTCTTT. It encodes CASSPAGTALNTEAFF. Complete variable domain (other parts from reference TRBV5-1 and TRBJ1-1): KAGVTQTPRYLIKTRGQQVTLSCSPISGHRSVSWYQQTPGQGLQFLFEYFSETQRNKGNFPGRFSGRQFSNSRSEMNVSTLELGDSALYLCASSPAGTALNTEAFFGQGTRLTVV.

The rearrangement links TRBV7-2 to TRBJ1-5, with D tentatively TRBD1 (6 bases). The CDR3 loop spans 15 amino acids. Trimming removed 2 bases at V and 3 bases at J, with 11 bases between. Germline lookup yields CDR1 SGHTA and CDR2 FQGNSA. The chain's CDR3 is CASSLSTGINQPQHF. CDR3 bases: TGTGCCAGCAGCTTATCTACAGGGATCAATCAGCCCCAGCATTTT.

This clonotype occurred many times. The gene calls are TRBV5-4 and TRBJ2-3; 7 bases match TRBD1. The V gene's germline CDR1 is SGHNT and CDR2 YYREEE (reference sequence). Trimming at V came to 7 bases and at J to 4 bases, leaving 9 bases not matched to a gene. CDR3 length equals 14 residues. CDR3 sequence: CASGSRQGPDTQYF. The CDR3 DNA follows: TGTGCCAGCGGGTCTCGACAGGGCCCAGATACGCAGTATTTT.

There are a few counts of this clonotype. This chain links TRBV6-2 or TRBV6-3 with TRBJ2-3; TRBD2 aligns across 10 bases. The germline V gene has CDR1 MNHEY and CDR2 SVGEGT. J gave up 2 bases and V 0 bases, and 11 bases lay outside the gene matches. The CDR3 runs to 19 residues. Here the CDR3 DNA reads TGTGCCAGCAGTTACTCCCTCGGTTTAGCGGGGGGCCCCACAGATACGCAGTATTTT. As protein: CASSYSLGLAGGPTDTQYF.

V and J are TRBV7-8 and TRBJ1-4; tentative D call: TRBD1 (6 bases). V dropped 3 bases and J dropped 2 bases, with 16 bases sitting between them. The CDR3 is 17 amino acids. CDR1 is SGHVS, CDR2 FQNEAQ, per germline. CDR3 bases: TGTGCCAGCAGCTTCGGACAGAGCCCCTTGACTAATGAAAAACTGTTTTTT. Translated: CASSFGQSPLTNEKLFF.

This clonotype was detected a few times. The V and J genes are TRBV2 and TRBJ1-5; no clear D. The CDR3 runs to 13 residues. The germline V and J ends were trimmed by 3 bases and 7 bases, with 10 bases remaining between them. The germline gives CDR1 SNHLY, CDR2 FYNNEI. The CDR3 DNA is TGTGCCAGCAGTGAGGGGAGAGGGCAGCCCCAGCATTTT. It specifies CASSEGRGQPQHF. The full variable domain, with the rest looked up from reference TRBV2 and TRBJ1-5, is EPEVTQTPSHQVTQMGQEVILRCVPISNHLYFYWYRQILGQKVEFLVSFYNNEISEKSEIFDDQFSVERPDGSNFTLKIRSTKLEDSAMYFCASSEGRGQPQHFGDGTRLSIL.

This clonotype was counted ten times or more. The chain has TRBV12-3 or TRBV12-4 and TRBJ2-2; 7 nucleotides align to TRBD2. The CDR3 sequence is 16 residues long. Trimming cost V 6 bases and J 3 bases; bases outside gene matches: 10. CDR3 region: CASRSGAGRYTGELFF. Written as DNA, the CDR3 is TGTGCCAGCAGGAGCGGGGCGGGGCGCTACACCGGGGAGCTGTTTTTT.

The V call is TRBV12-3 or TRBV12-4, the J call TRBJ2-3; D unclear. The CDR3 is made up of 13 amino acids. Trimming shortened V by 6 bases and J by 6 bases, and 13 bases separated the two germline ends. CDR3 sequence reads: CASSATSLDTQYF. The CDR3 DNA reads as TGTGCCAGCAGCGCAACCTCGTTGGATACGCAGTATTTT.

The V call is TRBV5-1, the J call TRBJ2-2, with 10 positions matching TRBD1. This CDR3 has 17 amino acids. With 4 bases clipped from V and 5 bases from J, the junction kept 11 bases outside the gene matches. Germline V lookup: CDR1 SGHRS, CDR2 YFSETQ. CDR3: CASSPVVGTGETGELFF. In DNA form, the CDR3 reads TGCGCCAGCAGCCCTGTTGTGGGGACAGGGGAAACCGGGGAGCTGTTTTTT. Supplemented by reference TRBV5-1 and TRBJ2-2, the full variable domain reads KAGVTQTPRYLIKTRGQQVTLSCSPISGHRSVSWYQQTPGQGLQFLFEYFSETQRNKGNFPGRFSGRQFSNSRSEMNVSTLELGDSALYLCASSPVVGTGETGELFFGEGSRLTVL.

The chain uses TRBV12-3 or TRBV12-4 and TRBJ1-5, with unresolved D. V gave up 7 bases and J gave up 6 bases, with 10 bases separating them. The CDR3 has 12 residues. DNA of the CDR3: TGTGCCAGCAACCTTGACCCTCAGCCCCAGCATTTT. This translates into CASNLDPQPQHF.

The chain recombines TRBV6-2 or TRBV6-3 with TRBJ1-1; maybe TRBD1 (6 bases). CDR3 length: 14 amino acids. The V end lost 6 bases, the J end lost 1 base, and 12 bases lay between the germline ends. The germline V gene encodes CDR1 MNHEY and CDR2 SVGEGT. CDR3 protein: CASRQQGWNTEAFF. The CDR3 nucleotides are TGTGCCAGCAGGCAACAGGGATGGAACACTGAAGCTTTCTTT.

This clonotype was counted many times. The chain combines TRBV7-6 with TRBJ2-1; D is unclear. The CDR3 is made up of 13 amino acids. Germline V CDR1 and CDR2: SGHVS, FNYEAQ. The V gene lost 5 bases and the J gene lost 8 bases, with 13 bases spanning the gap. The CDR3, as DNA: TGTGCCAGCAGCCCCTACTTAAACGATGAGCAGTTCTTC. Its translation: CASSPYLNDEQFF. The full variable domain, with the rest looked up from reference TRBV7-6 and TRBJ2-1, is GAGVSQSPRYKVTKRGQDVALRCDPISGHVSLYWYRQALGQGPEFLTYFNYEAQQDKSGLPNDRFSAERPEGSISTLTIQRTEQRDSAMYRCASSPYLNDEQFFGPGTRLTVL.